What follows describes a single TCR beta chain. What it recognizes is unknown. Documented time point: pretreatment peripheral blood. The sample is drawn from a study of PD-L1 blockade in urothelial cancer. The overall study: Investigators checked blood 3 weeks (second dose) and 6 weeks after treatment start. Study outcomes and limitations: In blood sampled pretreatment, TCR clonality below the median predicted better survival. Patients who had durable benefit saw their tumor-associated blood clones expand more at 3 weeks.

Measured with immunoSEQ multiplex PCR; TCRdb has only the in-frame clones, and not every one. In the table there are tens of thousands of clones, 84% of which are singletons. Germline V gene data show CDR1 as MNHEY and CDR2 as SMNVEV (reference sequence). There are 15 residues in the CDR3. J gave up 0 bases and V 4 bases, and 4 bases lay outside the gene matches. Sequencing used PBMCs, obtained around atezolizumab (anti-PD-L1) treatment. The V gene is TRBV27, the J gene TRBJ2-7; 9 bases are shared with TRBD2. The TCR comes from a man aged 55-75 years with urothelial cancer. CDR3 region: CASSWSGGSSYEQYF. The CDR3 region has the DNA TGTGCCAGCAGTTGGAGCGGGGGGAGCTCCTACGAGCAGTACTTC.